Below are 17 T cell receptor beta chains sequenced from a single sample in a study of Ad26.COV2.S vaccination and SARS-CoV-2 variants. The treatment: over 15 received Ad26.COV2.S at low or high dose, single or two shots; several received placebo; per-sample allocation not given. Sampling occurred on day 63 after the first vaccine or placebo injection. Sequencing was performed with immunoSEQ multiplex PCR; in TCRdb, only in-frame clones are kept and a portion is missing. In the table there are approximately 340,000 clones, approximately 81% of which are singletons. Material: peripheral blood, obtained in a trial of Ad26.COV2.S vaccine versus placebo. The receptor set was obtained from a person aged 18 to 65 who received the Ad26.COV2.S COVID-19 vaccine or a placebo.

The sample holds a few counts of this clone. V and J are TRBV19 and TRBJ2-5, with D unclear. Trimming removed 6 bases from V and 7 bases from J, with 18 bases in between. This CDR3 contains 14 residues. Germline CDR1 is LNHDA and CDR2 is SQIVND (reference sequence). The CDR3 sequence is CASSPGFTVGTQYF. The DNA of the CDR3 is TGTGCCAGTAGCCCTGGGTTTACGGTGGGGACCCAGTACTTC.

V gene TRBV5-6 combines with J gene TRBJ2-3, with 7 bases fitting TRBD2. This CDR3 is built from 15 residues. V lost 5 bases and J lost 2; bases outside the gene matches: 8. Germline V gene sequence: CDR1 SGHDT, CDR2 YYEEEE. CDR3 nucleotides: TGTGCCAGCAGGTTAACGGGGGGTTTCACAGATACGCAGTATTTT. It codes for CASRLTGGFTDTQYF.

This clone occurred a few times. V is TRBV5-4 and J is TRBJ1-3; a possible D gene is TRBD1 (5 bases). Germline-derived CDR1 and CDR2 are SGHNT and YYREEE (reference sequence). The CDR3 is made up of 15 amino acids. V was clipped by 1 base and J by 0 bases, with 8 bases between them. CDR3 amino acids: CASSLTGGSGNTIYF. The DNA of the CDR3 is TGTGCCAGCAGCTTGACCGGGGGCTCTGGAAACACCATATATTTT.

The chain joins TRBV30 to TRBJ2-7, with D hard to call. Germline V gene lookup returns CDR1 GTSNPN and CDR2 SVGIG (reference sequence). This CDR3 has 13 residues. V shed 2 bases and J shed 2 bases, with 10 bases lying between them. This CDR3 reads CAWSWADPYEQYF. The DNA for the CDR3 is TGTGCCTGGAGTTGGGCAGATCCCTACGAGCAGTACTTC.

V is TRBV5-1 and J is TRBJ1-2; D gene unclear. CDR1 and CDR2 (germline): SGHRS, YFSETQ. Trimming removed 4 bases from V and 0 bases from J, with 7 bases in between. The CDR3 length is 13 residues. CDR3 region: CASSPAANYGYTF. The CDR3 nucleotides read TGCGCCAGCAGCCCCGCGGCTAACTATGGCTACACCTTC.

The chain has TRBV18 and TRBJ1-3; D is perhaps TRBD1 (5 bases). The CDR3 sequence is 15 residues long. Germline loops: CDR1 KGHSH, CDR2 LQKENI. Trimming stripped 3 bases from V and 4 bases from J, with 13 bases between. The CDR3 region has the DNA TGTGCCAGCTCACCGCCGATGGGGGAAGGAAACACCATATATTTT. Its protein is CASSPPMGEGNTIYF.

The chain recombines TRBV30 with TRBJ1-4; 8 bases line up with TRBD1. Germline assignment: CDR1 GTSNPN and CDR2 SVGIG (reference sequence). This CDR3 is built from 15 residues. Trimming removed 4 bases from V and 0 bases from J; junction bases left unmatched: 4. The CDR3 reads CAWNPGGTTNEKLFF. CDR3 nucleotides: TGTGCCTGGAATCCAGGGGGCACAACTAATGAAAAACTGTTTTTT. The whole variable domain, filled in from reference TRBV30 and TRBJ1-4, reads SQTIHQWPATLVQPVGSPLSLECTVEGTSNPNLYWYRQAAGRGLQLLFYSVGIGQISSEVPQNLSASRPQDRQFILSSKKLLLSDSGFYLCAWNPGGTTNEKLFFGSGTQLSVL.

The gene calls are TRBV19 and TRBJ2-3, with 10 bases aligning to TRBD2. The length of the CDR3 is 15 residues. Germline loops: CDR1 LNHDA, CDR2 SQIVND (reference sequence). Trimming removed 6 bases from V and 5 bases from J; junction bases left unmatched: 8. Written as DNA, the CDR3 is TGTGCCAGTAGGGAGCGGGAGGGGACAGGAGATACGCAGTATTTT. Translation gives CASREREGTGDTQYF.

The V and J genes are TRBV4-3 and TRBJ2-3; D is unresolved. The germline V gene encodes CDR1 LGHNA and CDR2 YSLEER. This CDR3 is built from 12 residues. The V end lost 3 bases, the J end lost 1 base, and 2 bases lay between the germline ends. The CDR3 coding sequence is TGCGCCAGCAGCCACCGCACAGATACGCAGTATTTT. Its protein is CASSHRTDTQYF.

The J gene is TRBJ1-2, the V gene TRBV29-1; D gene unclear. V was shortened by 0 bases and J by 3 bases, with 14 bases between the two germline ends. CDR1 and CDR2 (germline): SQVTM, ANQGSEA. The CDR3 extends over 15 amino acids. The CDR3 DNA reads as TGCAGCGTTGAAGATCGAGTCGGAGTGGACTATGGCTACACCTTC. Translated: CSVEDRVGVDYGYTF. Using reference TRBV29-1 and TRBJ1-2 for the parts outside the CDR3, the full variable domain is SAVISQKPSRDICQRGTSLTIQCQVDSQVTMMFWYRQQPGQSLTLIATANQGSEATYESGFVIDKFPISRPNLTFSTLTVSNMSPEDSSIYLCSVEDRVGVDYGYTFGSGTRLTVV.

The CDR3 sequence: CASSWGGTHQETQYF. CDR3 sequence (DNA): TGTGCCAGCAGTTGGGGGGGGACACACCAAGAGACCCAGTACTTC. This chain connects TRBV25-1 to TRBJ2-5, with D possibly being TRBD2 (7 bases). Germline values: CDR1 MGHDK, CDR2 SYGVNS. This CDR3 has 15 amino acids. Deletions cut 5 bases from V and 0 bases from J, with 13 bases between.

The V call is TRBV3-1 (or the pseudogene TRBV3-2), the J call TRBJ2-5; D ambiguous. The V end lost 6 bases, the J end lost 3 bases, and 11 bases lay between the germline ends. The CDR3 length is 13 residues. Germline-derived CDR1 and CDR2 are LGHDT and YNNKEL (reference sequence). The CDR3 loop reads CASRPDGKETQYF. CDR3 DNA sequence: TGTGCCAGCAGACCGGACGGAAAAGAGACCCAGTACTTC.

This chain uses TRBV10-3 with TRBJ2-7; D remains unclear. The V end lost 5 bases, the J end lost 5 bases, and 13 bases lay between the germline ends. CDR3 length: 13 amino acids. CDR1 is ENHRY, CDR2 SYGVKD, per germline. CDR3 bases: TGTGCCATCAGTCCACCCGGGTCCCACGAGCAGTACTTC. Amino acids: CAISPPGSHEQYF.

The rearrangement joins TRBV5-6 to TRBJ2-5, with D possibly matching TRBD2 (7 bases). The V end was cut by 4 bases, the J end by 3 bases, with 16 bases between. The CDR3 spans 15 residues. Germline loops: CDR1 SGHDT, CDR2 YYEEEE. CDR3: CASSRWAGAKETQYF. The DNA for the CDR3 is TGTGCCAGCAGCCGCTGGGCGGGGGCTAAAGAGACCCAGTACTTC.

This rearrangement joins TRBV2 to TRBJ2-2; the D is unclear. The CDR3 runs to 15 residues. The V gene's germline CDR1 is SNHLY and CDR2 FYNNEI. V gave up 4 bases and J gave up 4 bases, with 13 bases separating them. CDR3 bases: TGTGCCAGCAGTGGTGGTCGAGGCTTCACCGGGGAGCTGTTTTTT. Protein: CASSGGRGFTGELFF.

The chain couples TRBV3-1 (or the pseudogene TRBV3-2) to TRBJ2-3, with 8 positions matching TRBD1. CDR1 is LGHDT and CDR2 is YNNKEL in the germline V gene (reference sequence). The CDR3 has 12 amino acids. The trim removed 8 bases at V and 4 bases at J, leaving 2 bases unmatched. CDR3 sequence reads: CASGTGSDTQYF. The CDR3 bases are TGTGCCAGCGGGACAGGCTCAGATACGCAGTATTTT.

The chain employs TRBV19 and TRBJ2-7; 7 bases agree with TRBD1. J was trimmed by 0 bases and V by 5 bases; bases with no gene match: 7. Germline CDR1 is LNHDA and CDR2 is SQIVND (reference sequence). The CDR3 is 15 residues long. CDR3 in amino acids: CASSASTGPSYEQYF. The CDR3 DNA reads TGTGCCAGTAGTGCCTCGACAGGGCCCTCCTACGAGCAGTACTTC.